This T cell receptor beta chain was captured in a study of T cell responses to AZD1222 COVID-19 vaccine. The study, taken as a whole, reports: Females outnumbered males among donors, who were mostly white British; clonal diversity was possibly underestimated. Nearly half of the spike-specific TCRs reportedly recognize variant regions that carry no mutations.

The CDR3 contains 15 residues. J was trimmed by 2 bases and V by 7 bases; bases with no gene match: 8. Germline V gene sequence: CDR1 MNHEY, CDR2 SVGAGI. Details on this clone: The antigen is unknown.

Some clones are missing from TCRdb's copy, which holds only in-frame ones; the method was immunoSEQ multiplex PCR. The profile shows about 92,000 clones, approximately 84% of them singletons. The source was peripheral blood, collected on day 0 of AZD1222 vaccination. The chain uses TRBV6-5 and TRBJ2-3; 8 nucleotides match TRBD1. The receptor was isolated from an adult in good health. The CDR3 protein is CASTGGQEPTDTQYF. The CDR3 nucleotides read TGTGCCAGCACAGGGGGACAGGAACCCACAGATACGCAGTATTTT.